These 9 T cell receptor beta chains share one sample of origin, sequenced in a study of memory CD4+ T cells and cytomegalovirus serostatus. Single viable CD3+CD4+CD8-CD45RO+ cells were sorted as the memory CD4+ T cells. Measured with immunoSEQ multiplex PCR; TCRdb has only the in-frame clones, and not every one. This table holds tens of thousands of clones, roughly 85% found once. Sequencing was done on a sample of memory CD4+ T cells from blood. The receptor set was obtained from an adult in good health and CMV-seropositive.

Within the sample, this clone is medium-sized. The chain employs TRBV6-5 and TRBJ1-2; D uncertain. V lost 6 bases and J lost 6, with 11 bases in between. The CDR3 consists of 12 residues. Germline V lookup: CDR1 MNHEY, CDR2 SVGAGI. This CDR3 reads CASSDLVHGYTF. CDR3 DNA sequence: TGTGCCAGCAGCGACCTTGTGCATGGCTACACCTTC.

This clone was seen a few times. The chain combines TRBV16 with TRBJ2-3; the D gene is possibly TRBD1 (6 bases). This CDR3 has 12 residues. The germline CDR1 and CDR2 sequences are KGHSY and FQNENV. V was shortened by 3 bases and J by 10 bases, with 11 bases between the two germline ends. Written as DNA, the CDR3 is TGTGCCAGCAGCCAGCGACAGGTCGCGCAGTATTTT. It translates to CASSQRQVAQYF.

V gene TRBV5-6 combines with J gene TRBJ2-7; D is ambiguous. The V end lost 4 bases, the J end lost 0 bases, and 8 bases lay between the germline ends. The germline V gene has CDR1 SGHDT and CDR2 YYEEEE. The CDR3 extends over 13 amino acids. CDR3 nucleotide sequence: TGTGCCAGCAGCCTAATGGGCTCCTACGAGCAGTACTTC. Translated: CASSLMGSYEQYF.

The J gene is TRBJ1-1, the V gene TRBV19; the D gene is possibly TRBD1 (6 bases). This CDR3 region has 13 residues. Trimming left V 2 bases short and J 3 bases short, with 7 bases between. Germline V gene lookup returns CDR1 LNHDA and CDR2 SQIVND (reference sequence). The DNA for the CDR3 is TGTGCCAGTAGTATAAAGGGGGACACTGAAGCTTTCTTT. Amino acid sequence: CASSIKGDTEAFF.

This clone has a handful of counts. The V gene is TRBV5-4, the J gene TRBJ1-1; D is possibly TRBD1 (5 bases). CDR3 length equals 14 residues. CDR1 and CDR2 (germline): SGHNT, YYREEE (reference sequence). Trimming removed 3 bases at V and 7 bases at J, with 16 bases between. This CDR3 reads CASSSGGLRIEAFF. CDR3 DNA sequence: TGTGCCAGCAGCTCCGGGGGGTTACGTATTGAAGCTTTCTTT.

The V call is TRBV6-5, the J call TRBJ1-4; D remains ambiguous. The CDR3 spans 13 residues. Germline CDR1 reads MNHEY; CDR2 reads SVGAGI. Trimming stripped 4 bases from V and 0 bases from J, with 3 bases between. CDR3: CASSWATNEKLFF. DNA for the CDR3: TGTGCCAGCAGTTGGGCAACTAATGAAAAACTGTTTTTT.

The J gene is TRBJ1-6, the V gene TRBV5-1; D not resolved. The CDR3 extends over 16 amino acids. V lost 0 bases, J lost 3 bases, and 10 bases lay in between. The germline V gene has CDR1 SGHRS and CDR2 YFSETQ. For the CDR3, the DNA is TGCGCCAGCAGCTTGGGGGGTACGGGCTATAATTCACCCCTCCACTTT. The encoded protein is CASSLGGTGYNSPLHF.

Comment on this clone: Additional DNA sequences in this sample encode the identical CDR3. The V gene is TRBV28, the J gene TRBJ1-5; maybe TRBD1 (6 bases). This CDR3 is built from 15 residues. Trimming stripped 6 bases from V and 2 bases from J, with 14 bases between. Per germline, CDR1 MDHEN and CDR2 SYDVKM. The CDR3 protein is CASRWGQGGNQPQHF. The CDR3 nucleotides are TGTGCCAGCAGATGGGGACAAGGGGGCAATCAGCCCCAGCATTTT.

A single count supports this clone. V and J are TRBV5-1 and TRBJ2-5; a possible D gene is TRBD2 (5 bases). This CDR3 has 13 amino acids. Deletions cut 3 bases from V and 1 base from J, with 7 bases between. Looked up from germline, CDR1 is SGHRS and CDR2 is YFSETQ. CDR3 bases: TGCGCCAGCAGCTCCGCGGGCCAAGAGACCCAGTACTTC. Encoded protein: CASSSAGQETQYF.